A single sample is the source of the 25 T cell receptor beta chains below, sequenced in a study of prognosis after radiotherapy for stage I lung cancer. Multiplex PCR in two rounds served to amplify TCR beta CDR3 from genomic DNA. Gene-specific TRBV and TRBJ primers were used in PCR round one. Using its own MiXCR run on the multiplex PCR reads, TCRdb lists one record per CDR3 protein. The sample consists of more than 10,000 distinct CDR3 sequences, roughly a third of them appearing once. The sequenced sample was PBMCs, obtained before or after stereotactic body radiation therapy (not recorded which). The receptors were sampled from a donor aged 50 or older with non-small cell lung cancer.

In its sample, this clonotype was seen many times. The rearrangement links TRBV20-1 to TRBJ2-1; D possibly uses TRBD1 or TRBD2 (6 bases each). The V end lost 0 bases, the J end lost 9 bases, and 18 bases lay between the germline ends. The CDR3 sequence is 15 residues long. The germline gives CDR1 DFQATT, CDR2 SNEGSKA (reference sequence). This CDR3 is CSARDPGASRGEQFF. CDR3 coding DNA: TGCAGTGCTAGAGATCCGGGAGCTAGCAGGGGTGAGCAGTTCTTC.

This clonotype turned up a few times. The V gene is TRBV15, the J gene TRBJ2-2; 7 nucleotides line up with TRBD2. V dropped 5 bases and J dropped 2; count of bases not matched to a gene: 11. Germline CDR1 LNHNV, CDR2 YYDKDF (reference sequence). The CDR3 has 17 residues. This CDR3 reads CATSANSGRGNTGELFF. CDR3 bases: TGTGCCACCAGCGCTAATTCAGGGAGGGGCAACACCGGGGAGCTGTTTTTT.

The chain has TRBV5-1 and TRBJ2-2, with D maybe TRBD1 (5 bases). Deletions cut 1 base from V and 5 bases from J, with 9 bases between. Germline V CDR1 and CDR2: SGHRS, YFSETQ. The CDR3 runs to 14 residues. DNA of the CDR3: TGCGCCAGCAGCTTGACAAGGGGAACCGGGGAGCTGTTTTTT. Amino acid sequence: CASSLTRGTGELFF.

This clonotype was detected a few times. Being one base from a much bigger clone, this may be a read error. This chain uses TRBV6-5 with TRBJ1-1; D is ambiguous. CDR1 is MNHEY, CDR2 SVGAGI, per germline. The V gene lost 0 bases and the J gene lost 6 bases, with 8 bases spanning the gap. The CDR3 has 13 residues. For the CDR3, the DNA is TGTGCCAGCAGTTACTCGGGTGGTGCTGAAGCTTTCTTT. This codes for CASSYSGGAEAFF.

This clonotype was seen ten or more times. This chain uses TRBV20-1 with TRBJ1-1; D gene unclear. The V gene's germline CDR1 is DFQATT and CDR2 SNEGSKA (reference sequence). This CDR3 is built from 15 residues. Trimming cost V 0 bases and J 0 bases, with 11 bases left between them. CDR3 amino acids: CSARDTGTMNTEAFF. The DNA for the CDR3 is TGCAGTGCTAGAGATACCGGAACTATGAACACTGAAGCTTTCTTT.

This clonotype occurred many times. This chain links TRBV3-1 with TRBJ1-6; D gene uncertain. Trimming pared 4 bases from V and 7 bases from J, leaving 23 bases between. The germline V gene encodes CDR1 LGHDT and CDR2 YNNKEL (reference sequence). CDR3 size: 18 residues. This chain's CDR3 is CASSPRGGVRAWNSPLHF. CDR3 DNA sequence: TGTGCCAGCAGCCCCCGGGGTGGGGTTCGAGCGTGGAATTCACCCCTCCACTTT.

Many counts were recorded for this clonotype. The rearrangement uses TRBV14 and TRBJ1-2; D is possibly TRBD1 (6 bases). V lost 3 bases, J lost 0 bases, and 11 bases lay in between. CDR3 length equals 15 residues. Germline-derived CDR1 and CDR2 are SGHDN and FVKESK. The DNA for the CDR3 is TGTGCCAGCAGCCATCTTGGACAGTCTAACTATGGCTACACCTTC. As protein: CASSHLGQSNYGYTF.

This clonotype was picked up many times. The J gene is TRBJ1-3, the V gene TRBV11-1; D is unclear. The CDR3 loop spans 14 amino acids. In germline, CDR1 is SGHAT, CDR2 FQDESV (reference sequence). Trimming left V 5 bases short and J 0 bases short, with 8 bases between. The CDR3 DNA follows: TGTGCCAGCAGCCCGTTGGCCTCTGGAAACACCATATATTTT. Its translation: CASSPLASGNTIYF.

By share of the sample, this clonotype is medium-sized (0.01 to 0.1%). J is TRBJ1-5 and V is TRBV28; D is undetermined. Germline assignment: CDR1 MDHEN and CDR2 SYDVKM. CDR3 length: 12 amino acids. Trimming shortened V by 3 bases and J by 4 bases, and 4 bases separated the two germline ends. CDR3 coding DNA: TGTGCCAGCAGTTTGGGGAATCAGCCCCAGCATTTT. Its translation is CASSLGNQPQHF.

This clonotype was recorded many times. The genes are TRBV27 and TRBJ2-3; unclear D gene. Trimming shortened V by 2 bases and J by 4 bases, and 7 bases separated the two germline ends. Germline loops: CDR1 MNHEY, CDR2 SMNVEV (reference sequence). CDR3 size: 13 residues. CDR3 region: CASSLTRADTQYF. The DNA of the CDR3 is TGTGCCAGCAGTTTAACAAGGGCAGATACGCAGTATTTT.

This clonotype turned up a few times. V gene TRBV25-1 combines with J gene TRBJ2-2, with TRBD1 as a possible D gene (5 bases). The length of the CDR3 is 14 residues. From germline, CDR1 is MGHDK and CDR2 SYGVNS. Trimming took off 2 bases at V and 7 bases at J, with 11 bases between the two ends. The CDR3 spells CASSERQGGGELFF. The CDR3 nucleotides read TGTGCCAGCAGTGAAAGGCAGGGTGGCGGGGAGCTGTTTTTT.

For this clonotype: A far larger clone is a single base away, which makes a read error likely. As DNA, the CDR3 is TGTGCCAGAAGCCAGGACACCCCTCCAGATACGCAGTATTTT. Amino acid sequence: CARSQDTPPDTQYF. V is TRBV6-5 and J is TRBJ2-3, with D possibly being TRBD1 (5 bases). CDR1 and CDR2 (germline): MNHEY, SVGAGI. V lost 9 bases, J lost 4 bases, and 17 bases lay in between. CDR3 length: 14 residues.

In this sample, this clonotype turned up many times. This chain uses TRBV20-1 with TRBJ2-1, with 15 bases matching TRBD2. Germline lookup yields CDR1 DFQATT and CDR2 SNEGSKA (reference sequence). V lost 0 bases to trimming and J lost 5 bases; unmatched junction nucleotides: 11. The CDR3 runs to 19 residues. The CDR3 is CSARDDARTSGGANNEQFF. CDR3 nucleotide sequence: TGCAGTGCTAGAGATGATGCTCGGACTAGCGGGGGGGCCAACAATGAGCAGTTCTTC.

A remark on this clonotype: A far larger clone is off by one base, so a read error is likely. The CDR3 sequence is CASSLPFNTVELFF. The CDR3 DNA sequence: TGTGCCAGCAGCCTCCCCTTTAACACCGTGGAGCTGTTTTTT. The J gene is TRBJ2-2, the V gene TRBV12-3 or TRBV12-4; D not resolved. This CDR3 has 14 amino acids.

This clonotype was counted at least ten times. The chain links TRBV27 to TRBJ1-2, with 10 bases aligning to TRBD1. Per the germline V gene, CDR1 is MNHEY and CDR2 is SMNVEV (reference sequence). The CDR3 contains 14 residues. The junction had 6 bases not matched to a gene; V was cut back by 5 bases and J by 6 bases. The CDR3, as DNA: TGTGCCAGCAGTGGAAGGACAGGGGGGGATGGCTACACCTTC. It is translated as CASSGRTGGDGYTF.

This clonotype qualifies as hyperexpanded (1% or more). This chain connects TRBV7-6 to TRBJ2-5, with TRBD2 matching over 15 bases. V lost 3 bases, J lost 5 bases, and 7 bases stayed unmatched. The CDR3 has 17 residues. In germline, CDR1 is SGHVS, CDR2 FNYEAQ. CDR3 coding DNA: TGTGCCAGCAGCTTCCTCGGGACTAGCGGGGGGTGGGAGACCCAGTACTTC. This translates into CASSFLGTSGGWETQYF.

There are a few counts of this clonotype. The rearrangement uses TRBV5-1 and TRBJ1-1; D is undetermined. The CDR3 covers 14 residues. Germline assignment: CDR1 SGHRS and CDR2 YFSETQ. Trimming removed 4 bases at V and 0 bases at J, with 10 bases between. The CDR3 DNA reads as TGCGCCAGCAGCCCACAAGGCTTGAACACTGAAGCTTTCTTT. Protein product: CASSPQGLNTEAFF.

The chain couples TRBV5-1 to TRBJ2-2, with D possibly TRBD1 on 5 matching bases. Germline V lookup: CDR1 SGHRS, CDR2 YFSETQ. This CDR3 spans 14 amino acids. Trimming left V 6 bases short and J 1 base short, with 10 bases between. CDR3 residues: CASNPTGNTGELFF. CDR3 nucleotides: TGCGCCAGCAACCCAACAGGGAACACCGGGGAGCTGTTTTTT.

This clonotype was seen many times. The V and J genes are TRBV11-2 and TRBJ1-4; perhaps TRBD1 as D (5 bases). Per the germline V gene, CDR1 is SGHAT and CDR2 is FQNNGV. V lost 4 bases and J 8 bases, leaving 20 bases between the germline ends. CDR3 length equals 16 residues. Here the CDR3 reads CASSSLPDRRGEKLFF. CDR3 in DNA: TGTGCCAGCAGCTCCCTCCCAGATCGGAGGGGCGAAAAACTGTTTTTT.

Comment on this clonotype: A far larger clone is a single base away, which makes a read error likely. This chain connects TRBV6-5 to TRBJ2-4, with 8 nucleotides matching TRBD1. CDR3 length equals 16 residues. Looked up from germline, CDR1 is MNHEY and CDR2 is SVGAGI. The DNA for the CDR3 is TGTGCCAGCAGTTACTCGCCCAGGGGGCTGCACAATGAGCAGTCCTTC. Translating it yields CASSYSPRGLHNEQSF.

This clonotype was seen ten or more times. The chain joins TRBV5-1 to TRBJ1-1; TRBD1 agrees at 8 bases. The CDR3 sequence is 14 residues long. Germline trimming cut 6 bases from V and 1 base from J; bases unmatched to any gene: 5. Germline V lookup: CDR1 SGHRS, CDR2 YFSETQ. The CDR3 reads CASITGTGNTEAFF. The CDR3 region has the DNA TGCGCCAGCATAACCGGGACAGGGAACACTGAAGCTTTCTTT.

As for this clonotype: One end of the junction does not line up with germline, which may come from a read error. J is TRBJ2-7 and V is TRBV6-5, with 11 nucleotides matching TRBD2. CDR1 is MNHEY and CDR2 is SVGAGI in the germline V gene. This CDR3 has 19 amino acids. Here the CDR3 reads CAISSPTPSGRTRSYDQYF. The CDR3 nucleotides are TGTGCCATCAGTTCCCCCACCCCTAGCGGGAGGACCCGCTCCTACGATCAGTACTTC.

This clonotype was counted at least ten times. This sequence joins TRBV6-6 and TRBJ1-1; perhaps TRBD1 as D (5 bases). V lost 0 bases to trimming and J lost 7 bases, with 12 bases between them. This CDR3 is 14 amino acids long. CDR1 is MNHNY, CDR2 SVGAGI, per germline (reference sequence). CDR3 in amino acids: CASSYSGRAGEAFF. In nucleotides, the CDR3 is TGTGCCAGCAGTTACTCGGGCAGGGCAGGTGAAGCTTTCTTT.

Many counts were recorded for this clonotype. The chain uses TRBV4-1 and TRBJ1-5; the D gene is possibly TRBD1 (6 bases). The CDR3 loop spans 13 amino acids. CDR1 and CDR2 (germline): MGHRA, YSYEKL. The germline V and J ends were trimmed by 4 bases and 3 bases, with 7 bases remaining between them. The chain's CDR3 is CASSRDNNQPQHF. The DNA for the CDR3 is TGCGCCAGCAGCCGGGACAACAATCAGCCCCAGCATTTT.

This clonotype was picked up many times. The CDR3 coding sequence is TGCAGTGCTAGAGACCTAGCCGACAGGGTAGGAAACACCATATATTTT. Translated: CSARDLADRVGNTIYF. The chain recombines TRBV20-1 with TRBJ1-3; 7 bases align to TRBD1. CDR1 and CDR2 (germline): DFQATT, SNEGSKA (reference sequence). J lost 4 bases, V lost 0 bases, and 9 bases had no gene match. The CDR3 totals 16 residues.